The rows below give T cell receptor beta chains drawn from one sample of a study of blood T cell repertoires in COVID-19. TCRdb's table, derived via immunoSEQ multiplex PCR, lists solely in-frame clones and lacks some. The top ten clones hold roughly 1% of a sample with about 160,000 clones, 70% to 90% of them seen once. The sample consisted of peripheral blood. These receptors all come from a man aged 40-49 years with acute or convalescent COVID-19. Both conserved end residues are part of each CDR3. A D gene is named only where the DNA matches it firmly. Clone size is stated in some rows and not others, as once, few, many or a class when expanded.

D	size	J	V	DNA	CDR3
-	-	TRBJ1-1	TRBV10-3	TGTGCCATCAGTGAGTCGGGAGGATACACTGAAGCTTTCTTT	CAISESGGYTEAFF
TRBD2	-	TRBJ2-3	TRBV2	TGTGCCAGCAACCGACTAGCGGGGAACACAGATACGCAGTATTTT	CASNRLAGNTDTQYF
-	-	TRBJ2-2	TRBV30	TGTGCCTGGACTAAACAGGGAATCAGCACCGGGGAGCTGTTTTTT	CAWTKQGISTGELFF
TRBD1	-	TRBJ2-2	TRBV7-2	TGTGCCAGCAGCCCCAGGACAGGGGTGGGAACCGGGGAGCTGTTTTTT	CASSPRTGVGTGELFF
TRBD1	-	TRBJ1-1	TRBV5-1	TGCGCCAGCAGCTTGGGGGTGGGGACAGGGAGAGGCACTGAAGCTTTCTTT	CASSLGVGTGRGTEAFF
TRBD1	-	TRBJ2-5	TRBV3-1/TRBV3-2	TGTGCCAGCAGCCAATTGGCGACAGGGGAACGGGAGACCCAGTACTTC	CASSQLATGERETQYF
TRBD2	-	TRBJ2-3	TRBV2	TGTGCCAGCAGTGCTGGGGGGGTTGGCACAGATACGCAGTATTTT	CASSAGGVGTDTQYF
-	-	TRBJ1-2	TRBV7-2	TGTGCCAGCAGGGGAGGGGTGGACTACACCTTC	CASRGGVDYTF
TRBD2	-	TRBJ2-7	TRBV7-2	TGTGCCAGCAGCTTAGCTGTAGCGGGGGGGCCGCGGAGAAACGAGCAGTACTTC	CASSLAVAGGPRRNEQYF
TRBD1	-	TRBJ1-1	TRBV30	TGTGCCTGGAACGACAGGGGGGGCACTGAAGCTTTCTTT	CAWNDRGGTEAFF
-	-	TRBJ2-3	TRBV29-1	TGCAGCGTTGTTCAAAGGAGAACTAGCACAGATACGCAGTATTTT	CSVVQRRTSTDTQYF
-	-	TRBJ2-2	TRBV4-3	TGCGCCAGCAGCCCGCGGAGGGGGGGGGCCGCCGGGGAGCTGTTTTTT	CASSPRRGGAAGELFF
TRBD2	-	TRBJ2-1	TRBV2	TGTGCCAGCAGGTCACTAGCGGGGGGAAGGAATGAGCAGTTCTTC	CASRSLAGGRNEQFF
TRBD2	-	TRBJ2-1	TRBV15	TGTGCCACCAGCAGACCGACTAGCGGGGGGGTCAATGAGCAGTTCTTC	CATSRPTSGGVNEQFF
-	-	TRBJ1-5	TRBV6-2/TRBV6-3	TGTGCCAGCAGTGTGTGGGCCAATCAGCCCCAGCATTTT	CASSVWANQPQHF
TRBD2	-	TRBJ2-3	TRBV7-9	TGTGCCAGCAGCTTGGGGGGGGTTCCTACAGATACGCAGTATTTT	CASSLGGVPTDTQYF
TRBD1	-	TRBJ2-4	TRBV7-2	TGTGCCAGCAGCCATGACAGGGTGGGAAAAAACATTCAGTACTTC	CASSHDRVGKNIQYF
TRBD2	-	TRBJ2-3	TRBV6-5	TGTGCCAGCAGTTACTCCCCGGGGGGGAACACAGATACGCAGTATTTT	CASSYSPGGNTDTQYF
-	few	TRBJ1-1	TRBV27	TGTGCCAGCAGTTTATGGGGGGGAAAGAACACTGAAGCTTTCTTT	CASSLWGGKNTEAFF
-	few	TRBJ1-5	TRBV3-1/TRBV3-2	TGTGCCAGCAGCCAAGGTTATAGCAATCAGCCCCAGCATTTT	CASSQGYSNQPQHF
-	-	TRBJ1-5	TRBV6-1	TGTGCCAGCAGTGAAGCGCGGTTTTCATTTCAGCCCCAGCATTTT	CASSEARFSFQPQHF
TRBD1	-	TRBJ1-3	TRBV28	TGTGCCAGCATAGAGACAGGGGCTGGAAACACCATATATTTT	CASIETGAGNTIYF
-	-	TRBJ1-3	TRBV19	TGTGCCACCACTAGGCCTGGAAACACCATATATTTT	CATTRPGNTIYF
TRBD1	few	TRBJ1-1	TRBV11-2	TGTGCCAGCAGCCCCAGGGGGCAACTGAACACTGAAGCTTTCTTT	CASSPRGQLNTEAFF
TRBD1	-	TRBJ1-1	TRBV5-1	TGCGCCAGCGGGGCGTCACAGGGGGCTACTGAAGCTTTCTTT	CASGASQGATEAFF
TRBD1	once	TRBJ1-1	TRBV7-8	TGTGCCAGCAGCCCGAGGGCAGGGGGCTGGTTCTTT	CASSPRAGGWFF
TRBD2	-	TRBJ2-1	TRBV6-5	TGTGCCAGCAGTTACGGGAGGGAGAATGAGCAGTTCTTC	CASSYGRENEQFF
TRBD1	-	TRBJ1-6	TRBV4-1	TGCGCCAGCAGCCTCACAGGGGGCCTAGAGAATTCACCCCTCCACTTT	CASSLTGGLENSPLHF
TRBD1	-	TRBJ1-6	TRBV28	TGTGCCAGCAGTTTATTGACAGGGGATAATTCACCCCTCCACTTT	CASSLLTGDNSPLHF
-	-	TRBJ2-7	TRBV6-5	TGTGCCAGCAGGGACCCAGGGGCGTCCTACGAGCAGTACTTC	CASRDPGASYEQYF
-	few	TRBJ2-7	TRBV5-4	TGTGCCAGCAGATTTTCAGGGGACTACGAGCAGTACTTC	CASRFSGDYEQYF
TRBD2	-	TRBJ2-7	TRBV28	TGTGCCAGCAGTAGCGGGGGGGTAAGCTCCTACGAGCAGTACTTC	CASSSGGVSSYEQYF